Following are 18 T cell receptor beta chains from one sample sequenced in a study of T cell responses to AZD1222 COVID-19 vaccine. Profiling relied on immunoSEQ multiplex PCR, and the TCRdb table lists in-frame clones only, not all of them. The sample comprises fewer than 50,000 clones, roughly 75% of which are singletons, and about 3.8% rests with the top ten. The material sequenced was peripheral blood, taken on day 0 of AZD1222 vaccination. The receptor set was obtained from an adult in good health.

This clone was seen once. V gene TRBV13 combines with J gene TRBJ1-4; D gene unclear. The CDR3 has 16 amino acids. Trimming took 5 bases from V and 0 from J, leaving 13 bases between them. CDR1 and CDR2 from the germline V gene are PRHDT and FYEKMQ (reference sequence). The CDR3 region has the DNA TGTGCCAGCAGCCCCCAAGGTTCTGCAACTAATGAAAAACTGTTTTTT. Translated, it gives CASSPQGSATNEKLFF.

This clone has only a few counts. The chain is built from TRBV2 and TRBJ1-5; perhaps TRBD1 as D (5 bases). Germline V gene lookup returns CDR1 SNHLY and CDR2 FYNNEI. The CDR3 covers 14 residues. The ends were cut back, 3 bases at V and 7 bases at J, with 13 bases in the middle. The chain's CDR3 is CASSDVRADQPQHF. The CDR3 nucleotides are TGTGCCAGCAGTGACGTCAGGGCGGACCAGCCCCAGCATTTT.

This chain joins TRBV19 and TRBJ2-1, with 8 bases that match TRBD1. The CDR3 covers 14 residues. The V and J ends lost 7 bases and 5 bases, in that order; junction bases with no gene match: 7. Germline values: CDR1 LNHDA, CDR2 SQIVND (reference sequence). CDR3 nucleotide sequence: TGTGCCAGTACCGGCCTGACAGGGGACAATGAGCAGTTCTTC. This encodes CASTGLTGDNEQFF.

V and J are TRBV4-2 and TRBJ1-2; weak D call: TRBD1 (6 bases). Germline CDR1 LGHNA, CDR2 YNFKEQ. V lost 1 base, J lost 3 bases, and 15 bases lay in between. The CDR3 has 16 amino acids. CDR3: CASSQAPPQGHYGYTF. CDR3 DNA sequence: TGTGCCAGCAGCCAAGCCCCCCCACAGGGCCACTATGGCTACACCTTC.

The chain joins TRBV6-5 to TRBJ2-3, with unresolved D. The CDR3 loop spans 14 amino acids. The ends were cut back, 0 bases at V and 0 bases at J, with 4 bases in the middle. CDR1 is MNHEY, CDR2 SVGAGI, per germline. The CDR3 region has the DNA TGTGCCAGCAGTTACTCTGCAAGCACAGATACGCAGTATTTT. As protein: CASSYSASTDTQYF.

The CDR3 region is CASSLRSGGNEKLFF. The DNA of the CDR3 is TGTGCCAGCAGTTTACGCTCGGGGGGGAATGAAAAACTGTTTTTT. The V call is TRBV28, the J call TRBJ1-4, with a possible D match to TRBD1 (5 bases). Germline CDR1 MDHEN, CDR2 SYDVKM. V was pared by 2 bases and J by 5 bases, with 12 bases between. This CDR3 contains 15 residues.

In its sample, this clone was seen once. This chain connects TRBV7-2 to TRBJ2-7; D is uncertain. The CDR3 is made up of 14 amino acids. Per germline, CDR1 SGHTA and CDR2 FQGNSA. V lost 7 bases and J lost 1, with 14 bases in between. This CDR3 is CASNQDSQSYEQYF. The CDR3 DNA sequence: TGTGCCAGCAACCAGGATTCCCAGTCCTACGAGCAGTACTTC.

This clone was seen only a few times. The chain links TRBV7-9 to TRBJ2-1; perhaps TRBD1 as D (6 bases). This CDR3 region has 14 residues. Germline loops: CDR1 SEHNR, CDR2 FQNEAQ (reference sequence). V was clipped by 6 bases and J by 7 bases, with 16 bases between them. In DNA form, the CDR3 reads TGTGCCAGCAGTCCGGGGCAGGGGTGGAATGAGCAGTTCTTC. Its protein product is CASSPGQGWNEQFF.

V gene TRBV5-1 combines with J gene TRBJ2-1; 10 positions match TRBD1. Per germline, CDR1 SGHRS and CDR2 YFSETQ. This CDR3 has 14 residues. V shed 2 bases and J 9 bases; nucleotides not matched to a gene: 5. CDR3 nucleotide sequence: TGCGCCAGCAGCTTAGGGACAGGGGCATTTGAGCAGTTCTTC. Its protein product is CASSLGTGAFEQFF.

The V and J genes are TRBV5-1 and TRBJ1-2, with 8 bases fitting TRBD1. The CDR3 has 15 residues. Germline CDR1 and CDR2: SGHRS and YFSETQ. V was clipped by 0 bases and J by 4 bases; unmatched bases: 5. CDR3 region: CASSLGPGQGYGYTF. Written as DNA, the CDR3 is TGCGCCAGCAGCTTGGGCCCTGGACAGGGCTATGGCTACACCTTC. The full variable domain, with the rest looked up from reference TRBV5-1 and TRBJ1-2, is KAGVTQTPRYLIKTRGQQVTLSCSPISGHRSVSWYQQTPGQGLQFLFEYFSETQRNKGNFPGRFSGRQFSNSRSEMNVSTLELGDSALYLCASSLGPGQGYGYTFGSGTRLTVV.

This clone has more than one count but fewer than ten. The chain is built from TRBV6-4 and TRBJ1-5; D perhaps matches TRBD1 (6 bases). Trimming stripped 6 bases from V and 7 bases from J, with 13 bases between. CDR3 size: 13 residues. The V gene's germline CDR1 is MRHNA and CDR2 SNTAGT. In nucleotides, the CDR3 is TGTGCCAGCAGCACAGGGCTCGGACAGCCCCAGCATTTT. Its translation: CASSTGLGQPQHF.

DNA of the CDR3: TGTGCCAGCGTACAAGGGGATTCCTATCTAGGCTACACCTTC. As protein: CASVQGDSYLGYTF. The rearrangement uses TRBV6-6 and TRBJ1-2, with D perhaps TRBD1 (5 bases). Germline-derived CDR1 and CDR2 are MNHNY and SVGAGI (reference sequence). V lost 8 bases to trimming and J lost 8 bases, with 21 bases between them. The CDR3 is 14 residues long.

This rearrangement joins TRBV6-6 to TRBJ1-4; no clear D. Trimming stripped 10 bases from V and 6 bases from J, with 3 bases between. The germline V gene has CDR1 MNHNY and CDR2 SVGAGI (reference sequence). The CDR3 extends over 9 amino acids. The CDR3 loop reads CAKDEKLFF. For the CDR3, the DNA is TGTGCCAAAGATGAAAAACTGTTTTTT.

The chain employs TRBV12-5 and TRBJ2-2; D gene unclear. The ends were cut back, 4 bases at V and 2 bases at J, with 8 bases in the middle. Germline V CDR1 and CDR2: LGHNT, FRNRAP. The CDR3 contains 14 residues. For the CDR3, the DNA is TGTGCTAGTGGTTCGGACGGAAACACCGGGGAGCTGTTTTTT. Translation: CASGSDGNTGELFF.

J is TRBJ1-2 and V is TRBV2; 8 bases are a match to TRBD1. This CDR3 region has 14 residues. Germline CDR1 is SNHLY and CDR2 is FYNNEI. V was clipped by 2 bases and J by 6 bases; unmatched bases: 5. The CDR3 spells CASSEQGAFNGYTF. CDR3 DNA sequence: TGTGCCAGCAGTGAACAGGGGGCATTCAATGGCTACACCTTC. The variable domain in full, completed from reference TRBV2 and TRBJ1-2, reads EPEVTQTPSHQVTQMGQEVILRCVPISNHLYFYWYRQILGQKVEFLVSFYNNEISEKSEIFDDQFSVERPDGSNFTLKIRSTKLEDSAMYFCASSEQGAFNGYTFGSGTRLTVV.

The table lists this clone with a few counts. The chain recombines TRBV28 with TRBJ2-1, with 9 bases aligning to TRBD1. Per germline, CDR1 MDHEN and CDR2 SYDVKM. This CDR3 contains 15 residues. Unmatched junction bases numbered 14, after V lost 8 bases and J lost 9 bases. The CDR3 protein is CASGHPGTGRSEQFF. CDR3 in DNA: TGTGCCAGCGGACATCCGGGGACAGGGAGAAGTGAGCAGTTCTTC.

This sequence joins TRBV14 and TRBJ1-2, with TRBD1 identical over 7 bases. V shed 0 bases, J shed 4 bases, and the junction held 5 bases outside the gene matches. This CDR3 has 15 amino acids. From germline, CDR1 is SGHDN and CDR2 FVKESK. The CDR3 loop reads CASSQDAGGIYGYTF. As DNA, the CDR3 is TGTGCCAGCAGCCAAGATGCAGGGGGAATCTATGGCTACACCTTC. Full variable domain (outside the CDR3, taken from reference TRBV14 and TRBJ1-2): EAGVTQFPSHSVIEKGQTVTLRCDPISGHDNLYWYRRVMGKEIKFLLHFVKESKQDESGMPNNRFLAERTGGTYSTLKVQPAELEDSGVYFCASSQDAGGIYGYTFGSGTRLTVV.

V gene TRBV11-2 combines with J gene TRBJ2-7; 9 nucleotides line up with TRBD1. J was trimmed by 1 base and V by 4 bases; bases with no gene match: 8. Germline CDR1 reads SGHAT; CDR2 reads FQNNGV. This CDR3 is 16 amino acids long. Written as DNA, the CDR3 is TGTGCCAGCAGCTCTAGGGGGGACAGGGCTTCCTACGAGCAGTACTTC. Translation gives CASSSRGDRASYEQYF.